Below, 2 T cell receptor beta chains from the same sample are listed, as sequenced in a study of blood T cell repertoires in COVID-19. Using immunoSEQ multiplex PCR, the repertoire was profiled, and TCRdb retains in-frame clones only, with some absent. The table records hundreds of thousands of clones, about 89% of them present only once. The specimen sequenced was PBMCs or T cells enriched from blood (not recorded which). The receptors come from a woman in her twenties or thirties who had recovered from COVID-19.

J is TRBJ2-5 and V is TRBV19, with TRBD2 identical over 15 bases. CDR1 is LNHDA and CDR2 is SQIVND in the germline V gene (reference sequence). The CDR3 totals 16 residues. V was clipped by 5 bases and J by 5 bases; unmatched bases: 6. The CDR3 DNA reads as TGTGCCAGTAGTGGTAGGACTAGCGGGAGGGGCGAGACCCAGTACTTC. Translating gives CASSGRTSGRGETQYF. The entire variable domain, with the rest obtained from reference TRBV19 and TRBJ2-5, is as follows: DGGITQSPKYLFRKEGQNVTLSCEQNLNHDAMYWYRQDPGQGLRLIYYSQIVNDFQKGDIAEGYSVSREKKESFPLTVTSAQKNPTAFYLCASSGRTSGRGETQYFGPGTRLLVL.

The rearrangement joins TRBV6-5 to TRBJ1-4; 7 bases agree with TRBD1. This CDR3 has 16 amino acids. CDR1 and CDR2 (germline): MNHEY, SVGAGI. With 4 bases clipped from V and 0 bases from J, the junction kept 5 bases outside the gene matches. The CDR3 here is CASSSGTAATNEKLFF. For the CDR3, the DNA is TGTGCCAGCAGTTCAGGGACAGCCGCAACTAATGAAAAACTGTTTTTT.